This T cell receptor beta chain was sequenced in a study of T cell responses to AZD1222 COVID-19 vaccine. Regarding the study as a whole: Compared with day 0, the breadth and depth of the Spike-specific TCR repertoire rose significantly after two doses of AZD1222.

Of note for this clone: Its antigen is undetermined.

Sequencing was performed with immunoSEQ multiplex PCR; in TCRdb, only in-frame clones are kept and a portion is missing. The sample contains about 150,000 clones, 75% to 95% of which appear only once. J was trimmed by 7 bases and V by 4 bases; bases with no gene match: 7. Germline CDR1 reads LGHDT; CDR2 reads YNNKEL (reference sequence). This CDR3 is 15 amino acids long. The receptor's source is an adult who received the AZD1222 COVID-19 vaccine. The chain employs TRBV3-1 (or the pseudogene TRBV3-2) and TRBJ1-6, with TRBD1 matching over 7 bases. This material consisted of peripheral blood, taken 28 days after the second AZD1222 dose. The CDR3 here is CASSLLRGQNSPLHF. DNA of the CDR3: TGTGCCAGCAGCCTACTCAGGGGACAGAATTCACCCCTCCACTTT.